This T cell receptor (beta chain) was profiled in a study of shared clonotypes between healthy human individuals. The DNA input per sorted-subset replicate PCR was about 220 ng, corresponding to around 30,000 T cell genomes. Measured with immunoSEQ multiplex PCR; TCRdb has only the in-frame clones, and not every one. The sample records about 2.3 million clones, roughly 92% being singletons. The V gene's germline CDR1 is SGHKS and CDR2 YYEKEE (reference sequence). The V end lost 0 bases, the J end lost 2 bases, and 10 bases lay between the germline ends. This CDR3 is built from 15 residues. The sequencing input was naive CD4+ T cells from PBMCs. Specified subset: CD45RA+ positively selected. The receptor was derived from a man younger than 35 in good health. Some clones in this sample may be carry-over from other donors' samples. The J gene is TRBJ2-3, the V gene TRBV5-5, with D perhaps TRBD1 or TRBD2 (5 bases each). The CDR3 region has the DNA TGTGCCAGCAGCTTGGTGAGCGGACACACAGATACGCAGTATTTT. Its protein product is CASSLVSGHTDTQYF.